Listed below are T cell receptor beta chains from one sample, sequenced in a study of cytomegalovirus exposure and HLA in healthy donors. Libraries were prepared by immunoSEQ multiplex PCR; TCRdb keeps only in-frame clonotypes and omits some of them. The sample lists 250,000 to 400,000 clones; 88% were seen once. The sequencing input was PBMCs. The receptors derive from a young man in good health and CMV-seronegative. Each CDR3 is given with its conserved first and last residue. D genes are given only for firm matches. Rows may omit the clone size; those that give it use once, few, many or a size class.

-	-	TRBV5-6	TRBJ2-2	CASSLIATGELFF	TGTGCCAGCAGCCTAATAGCCACCGGGGAGCTGTTTTTT
-	-	TRBV5-1	TRBJ2-1	CASSLETGEYNEQFF	TGCGCCAGCAGCTTGGAGACAGGCGAATACAATGAGCAGTTCTTC
-	-	TRBV27	TRBJ2-3	CASSLAYPTGPSTDTQYF	TGTGCCAGCAGTTTAGCCTATCCGACAGGTCCCTCCACAGATACGCAGTATTTT
TRBD1	-	TRBV27	TRBJ2-5	CASSFTGQGSLETQYF	TGTGCCAGCAGTTTTACGGGACAGGGGAGTTTAGAGACCCAGTACTTC
-	-	TRBV5-5	TRBJ2-7	CASSAVQGSSYEQYF	TGTGCCAGCAGCGCGGTCCAGGGGAGCTCCTACGAGCAGTACTTC
-	few	TRBV19	TRBJ1-3	CASSIGLAGNTIYF	TGTGCCAGTAGTATTGGGTTAGCCGGAAACACCATATATTTT
-	-	TRBV10-3	TRBJ1-2	CATMEGTDYGYTF	TGTGCCACGATGGAGGGGACCGACTATGGCTACACCTTC
-	-	TRBV6-1	TRBJ1-2	CASSEASGLIDGYTF	TGTGCCAGCAGTGAAGCGTCGGGGTTGATCGATGGCTACACCTTC
TRBD2	-	TRBV5-1	TRBJ2-3	CASSFSASGVTDTQYF	TGCGCCAGCAGCTTCTCAGCTAGCGGGGTAACAGATACGCAGTATTTT
TRBD1	-	TRBV5-1	TRBJ2-2	CASSLWDSTGELFF	TGCGCCAGCAGCTTGTGGGACAGCACCGGGGAGCTGTTTTTT
TRBD2	-	TRBV5-4	TRBJ2-3	CASSLRLAGASTDTQYF	TGTGCCAGCAGCTTAAGACTAGCGGGGGCTAGCACAGATACGCAGTATTTT
-	-	TRBV2	TRBJ2-1	CASRYSYNEQFF	TGTGCCAGCCGGTACTCCTACAATGAGCAGTTCTTC
TRBD1	-	TRBV19	TRBJ2-2	CASRKGRGTGKTGELFF	TGTGCCAGTAGGAAGGGGAGAGGGACAGGGAAGACCGGGGAGCTGTTTTTT
TRBD1	-	TRBV7-2	TRBJ1-2	CASSLPTGAQGGYTF	TGTGCCAGCAGCTTACCCACAGGGGCCCAGGGTGGCTACACCTTC
TRBD1	-	TRBV6-6	TRBJ1-1	CASSYQSDRVTEAFF	TGTGCCAGCAGTTACCAATCGGACAGGGTCACTGAAGCTTTCTTT
-	-	TRBV19	TRBJ1-1	CASRFGEDTEAFF	TGTGCCAGTAGGTTCGGAGAGGACACTGAAGCTTTCTTT
-	-	TRBV9	TRBJ2-3	CASSGVGYTDTQYF	TGTGCCAGCAGCGGGGTCGGGTACACAGATACGCAGTATTTT
-	few	TRBV6-1	TRBJ1-3	CASSKGDGRVYGNTIYF	TGTGCCAGCAGTAAAGGGGATGGCAGGGTCTACGGAAACACCATATATTTT
TRBD2	-	TRBV2	TRBJ2-7	CASSELAGEYYEQYF	TGTGCCAGCAGTGAACTAGCGGGGGAATACTACGAGCAGTACTTC
-	-	TRBV9	TRBJ1-1	CASSPSTGNTEAFF	TGTGCCAGCAGCCCGTCGACGGGGAACACTGAAGCTTTCTTT
-	-	TRBV29-1	TRBJ1-1	CSAKLDRNTEAFF	TGCAGCGCAAAACTGGACAGGAACACTGAAGCTTTCTTT
TRBD1	once	TRBV11-2	TRBJ1-1	CASSYRTGRSTEAFF	TGTGCCAGCAGCTATAGGACAGGCCGAAGCACTGAAGCTTTCTTT
TRBD1	-	TRBV7-2	TRBJ1-1	CASSFGTENTEAFF	TGTGCCAGCAGCTTCGGGACAGAGAACACTGAAGCTTTCTTT
TRBD1	-	TRBV5-1	TRBJ2-2	CASSPTRPTGRNTGELFF	TGCGCCAGCAGCCCCACCCGGCCGACAGGGAGAAACACCGGGGAGCTGTTTTTT
-	-	TRBV2	TRBJ2-3	CASSLPGTDTQYF	TGTGCCAGCAGTTTGCCAGGCACAGATACGCAGTATTTT
-	-	TRBV7-9	TRBJ2-1	CASSLEGGLTEQFF	TGTGCCAGCAGCTTAGAGGGGGGGCTTACTGAGCAGTTCTTC
TRBD1	-	TRBV10-1	TRBJ2-4	CASSEGGQGAKNIQYF	TGCGCCAGCAGTGAGGGTGGACAGGGAGCCAAAAACATTCAGTACTTC
TRBD1	once	TRBV9	TRBJ2-7	CASSVRDSLSEQYF	TGTGCCAGCAGCGTCCGGGACAGCTTGTCCGAGCAGTACTTC
-	-	TRBV5-1	TRBJ2-3	CASSLGGRGPTDTQYF	TGCGCCAGCAGCTTGGGTGGGCGGGGACCCACAGATACGCAGTATTTT
TRBD1	-	TRBV4-1	TRBJ1-5	CASSQEYSGTGYGNQPQHF	TGCGCCAGCAGCCAAGAATACTCCGGGACAGGGTATGGCAATCAGCCCCAGCATTTT
TRBD1	-	TRBV2	TRBJ1-6	CASSSVGTGGSPLHF	TGTGCCAGCAGCTCGGTTGGGACAGGGGGCTCACCCCTCCACTTT
-	-	TRBV29-1	TRBJ1-1	CSVPTPPRGGDPFTEAFF	TGCAGCGTCCCTACGCCGCCCAGAGGGGGAGACCCTTTCACTGAAGCTTTCTTT
-	once	TRBV5-6	TRBJ2-1	CASSPFAGTYNEQFF	TGTGCCAGCAGCCCCTTCGCGGGTACCTACAATGAGCAGTTCTTC
-	once	TRBV27	TRBJ1-6	CASSLSRTVYNSPLHF	TGTGCCAGCAGTTTGTCAAGGACAGTCTATAATTCACCCCTCCACTTT
-	-	TRBV7-6	TRBJ1-2	CASSLGAGDYGYTF	TGTGCCAGCAGCTTAGGTGCAGGGGACTATGGCTACACCTTC
-	-	TRBV5-6	TRBJ1-6	CASSVELLNSPLHF	TGTGCCAGCAGCGTTGAGCTCCTGAATTCACCCCTCCACTTT
TRBD1	-	TRBV30	TRBJ1-1	CAWMRQGAFF	TGTGCCTGGATGAGACAGGGGGCTTTCTTT
-	-	TRBV6-6	TRBJ1-1	CASALGNTEAFF	TGTGCCAGCGCGCTAGGGAACACTGAAGCTTTCTTT
-	-	TRBV18	TRBJ2-1	CASSPSWGPEQFF	TGTGCCAGCTCACCGAGCTGGGGGCCTGAGCAGTTCTTC
-	-	TRBV6-1	TRBJ1-6	CASSDGSFSYNSPLHF	TGTGCCAGCAGTGACGGGAGTTTCTCCTATAATTCACCCCTCCACTTT
TRBD2	once	TRBV7-8	TRBJ2-2	CASSLLAGVNTGELFF	TGTGCCAGCAGCTTACTAGCGGGGGTGAACACCGGGGAGCTGTTTTTT
-	-	TRBV18	TRBJ2-3	CASSPSGSHTDTQYF	TGTGCCAGCTCACCTAGCGGTTCCCACACAGATACGCAGTATTTT